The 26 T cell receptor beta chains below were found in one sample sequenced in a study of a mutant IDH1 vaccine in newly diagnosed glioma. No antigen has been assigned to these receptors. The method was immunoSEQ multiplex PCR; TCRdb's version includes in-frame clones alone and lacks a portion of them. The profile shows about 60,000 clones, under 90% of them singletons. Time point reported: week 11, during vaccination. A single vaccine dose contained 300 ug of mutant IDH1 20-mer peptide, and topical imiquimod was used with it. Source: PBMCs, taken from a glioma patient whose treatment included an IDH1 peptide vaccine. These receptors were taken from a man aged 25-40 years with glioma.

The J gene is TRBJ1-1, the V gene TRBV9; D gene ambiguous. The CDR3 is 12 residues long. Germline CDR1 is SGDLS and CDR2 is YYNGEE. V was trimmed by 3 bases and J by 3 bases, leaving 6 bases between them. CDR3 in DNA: TGTGCCAGCAGCGCGAAAGACACTGAAGCTTTCTTT. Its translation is CASSAKDTEAFF.

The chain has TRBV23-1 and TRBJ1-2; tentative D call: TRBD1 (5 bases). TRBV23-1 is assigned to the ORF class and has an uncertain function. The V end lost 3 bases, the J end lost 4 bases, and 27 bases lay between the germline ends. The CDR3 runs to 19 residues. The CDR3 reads CASSHPEATEEFVSYGYTF. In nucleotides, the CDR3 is TGCGCCAGCAGTCATCCTGAGGCGACAGAGGAGTTCGTTTCCTATGGCTACACCTTC.

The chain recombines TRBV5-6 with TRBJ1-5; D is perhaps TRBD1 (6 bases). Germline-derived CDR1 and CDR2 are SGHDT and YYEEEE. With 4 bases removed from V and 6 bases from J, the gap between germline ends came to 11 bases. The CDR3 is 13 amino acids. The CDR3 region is CASSPQGRQPQHF. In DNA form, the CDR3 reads TGTGCCAGCAGCCCACAGGGACGTCAGCCCCAGCATTTT.

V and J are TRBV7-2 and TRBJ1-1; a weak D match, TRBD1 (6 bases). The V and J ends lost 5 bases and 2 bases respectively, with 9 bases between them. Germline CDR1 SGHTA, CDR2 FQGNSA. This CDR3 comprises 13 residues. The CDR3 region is CASSEGGNTEAFF. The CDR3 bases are TGTGCCAGCAGCGAGGGGGGTAACACTGAAGCTTTCTTT.

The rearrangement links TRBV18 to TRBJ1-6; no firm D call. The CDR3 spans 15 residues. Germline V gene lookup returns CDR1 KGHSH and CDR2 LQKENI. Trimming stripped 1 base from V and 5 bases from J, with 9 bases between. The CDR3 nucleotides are TGTGCCAGCTCACCACTGGCTGGTAATAATTCACCCCTCCACTTT. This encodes CASSPLAGNNSPLHF.

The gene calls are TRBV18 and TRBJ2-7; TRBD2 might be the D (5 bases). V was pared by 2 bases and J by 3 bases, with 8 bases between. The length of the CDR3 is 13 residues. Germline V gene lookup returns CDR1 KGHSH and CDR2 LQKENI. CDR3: CASSPIGIYEQYF. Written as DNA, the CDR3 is TGTGCCAGCTCACCAATCGGGATCTACGAGCAGTACTTC.

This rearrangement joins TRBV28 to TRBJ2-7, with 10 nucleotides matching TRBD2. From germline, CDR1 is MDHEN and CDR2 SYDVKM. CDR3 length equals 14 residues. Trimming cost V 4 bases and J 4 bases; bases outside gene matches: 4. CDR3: CASSYSSGGYEQYF. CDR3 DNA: TGTGCCAGCAGTTACTCTAGCGGGGGTTACGAGCAGTACTTC.

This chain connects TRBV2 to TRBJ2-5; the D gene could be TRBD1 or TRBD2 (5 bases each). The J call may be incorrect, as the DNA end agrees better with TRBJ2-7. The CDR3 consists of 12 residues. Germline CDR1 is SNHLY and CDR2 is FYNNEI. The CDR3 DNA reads TGTGCCGCCGCCCGGGACCATCCCGAGCAGTACTTC. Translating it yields CAAARDHPEQYF.

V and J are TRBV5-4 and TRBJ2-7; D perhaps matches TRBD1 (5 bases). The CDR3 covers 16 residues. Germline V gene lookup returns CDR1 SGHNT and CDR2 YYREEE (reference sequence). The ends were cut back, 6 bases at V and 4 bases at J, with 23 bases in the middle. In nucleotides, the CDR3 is TGTGCCAGCAAGAAAGATCCAGTCGAGAAGGGGTACGAGCAGTACTTC. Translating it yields CASKKDPVEKGYEQYF.

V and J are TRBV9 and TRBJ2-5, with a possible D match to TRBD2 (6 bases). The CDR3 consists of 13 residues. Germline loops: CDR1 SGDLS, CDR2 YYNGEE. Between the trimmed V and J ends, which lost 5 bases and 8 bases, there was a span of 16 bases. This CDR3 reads CASSGGPETTQYF. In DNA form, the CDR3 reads TGTGCCAGCAGTGGAGGGCCCGAAACTACCCAGTACTTC. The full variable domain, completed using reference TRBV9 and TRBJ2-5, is DSGVTQTPKHLITATGQRVTLRCSPRSGDLSVYWYQQSLDQGLQFLIQYYNGEERAKGNILERFSAQQFPDLHSELNLSSLELGDSALYFCASSGGPETTQYFGPGTRLLVL.

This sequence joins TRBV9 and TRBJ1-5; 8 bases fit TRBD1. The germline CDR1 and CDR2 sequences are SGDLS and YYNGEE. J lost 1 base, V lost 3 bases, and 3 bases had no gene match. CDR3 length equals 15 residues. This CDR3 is CASSGTGGSNQPQHF. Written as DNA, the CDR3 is TGTGCCAGCAGCGGCACAGGGGGAAGCAATCAGCCCCAGCATTTT.

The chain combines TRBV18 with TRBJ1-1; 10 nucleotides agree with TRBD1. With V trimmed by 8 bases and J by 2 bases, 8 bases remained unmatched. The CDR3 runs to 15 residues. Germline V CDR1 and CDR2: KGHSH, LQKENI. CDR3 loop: CASTPGTGDNTEAFF. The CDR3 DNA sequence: TGTGCCAGCACCCCCGGGACAGGGGATAACACTGAAGCTTTCTTT. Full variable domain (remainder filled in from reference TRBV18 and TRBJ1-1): NAGVMQNPRHLVRRRGQEARLRCSPMKGHSHVYWYRQLPEEGLKFMVYLQKENIIDESGMPKERFSAEFPKEGPSILRIQQVVRGDSAAYFCASTPGTGDNTEAFFGQGTRLTVV.

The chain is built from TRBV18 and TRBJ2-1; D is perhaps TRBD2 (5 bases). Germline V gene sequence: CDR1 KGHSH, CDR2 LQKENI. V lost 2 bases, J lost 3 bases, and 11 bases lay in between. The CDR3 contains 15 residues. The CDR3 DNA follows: TGTGCCAGCTCACCAAAACTAGAGTTCTACAATGAGCAGTTCTTC. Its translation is CASSPKLEFYNEQFF.

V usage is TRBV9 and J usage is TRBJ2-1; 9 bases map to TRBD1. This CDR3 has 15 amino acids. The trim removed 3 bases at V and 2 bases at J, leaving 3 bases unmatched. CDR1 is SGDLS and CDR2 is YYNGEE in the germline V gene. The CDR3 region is CASSAGTGTYNEQFF. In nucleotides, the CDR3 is TGTGCCAGCAGCGCCGGGACAGGGACCTACAATGAGCAGTTCTTC. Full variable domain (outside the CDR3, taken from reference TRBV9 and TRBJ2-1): DSGVTQTPKHLITATGQRVTLRCSPRSGDLSVYWYQQSLDQGLQFLIQYYNGEERAKGNILERFSAQQFPDLHSELNLSSLELGDSALYFCASSAGTGTYNEQFFGPGTRLTVL.

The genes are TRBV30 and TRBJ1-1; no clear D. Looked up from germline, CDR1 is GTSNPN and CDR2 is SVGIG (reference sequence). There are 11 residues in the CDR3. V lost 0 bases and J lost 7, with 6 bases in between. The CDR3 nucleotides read TGTGCCTGGAGTGTGGCGGTTGAAGCTTTCTTT. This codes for CAWSVAVEAFF.

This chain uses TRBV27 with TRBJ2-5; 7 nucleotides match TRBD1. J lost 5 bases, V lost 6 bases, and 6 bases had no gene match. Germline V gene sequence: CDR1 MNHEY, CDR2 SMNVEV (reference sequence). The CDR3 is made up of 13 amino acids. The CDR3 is CASRSGGRETQYF. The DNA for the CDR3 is TGTGCCAGCAGATCAGGGGGTCGCGAGACCCAGTACTTC.

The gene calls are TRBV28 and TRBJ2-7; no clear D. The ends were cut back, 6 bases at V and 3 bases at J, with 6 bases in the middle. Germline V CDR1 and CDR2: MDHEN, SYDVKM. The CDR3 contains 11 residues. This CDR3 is CASRSNYEQYF. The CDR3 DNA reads TGTGCCAGCAGGTCTAACTACGAGCAGTACTTC.

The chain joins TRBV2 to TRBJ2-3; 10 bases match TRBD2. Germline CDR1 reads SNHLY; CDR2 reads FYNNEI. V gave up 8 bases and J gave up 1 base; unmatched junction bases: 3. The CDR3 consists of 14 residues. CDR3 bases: TGTGCCAGCGGGAGCGGGGGGGGCACAGATACGCAGTATTTT. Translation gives CASGSGGGTDTQYF. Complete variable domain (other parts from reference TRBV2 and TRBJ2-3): EPEVTQTPSHQVTQMGQEVILRCVPISNHLYFYWYRQILGQKVEFLVSFYNNEISEKSEIFDDQFSVERPDGSNFTLKIRSTKLEDSAMYFCASGSGGGTDTQYFGPGTRLTVL.

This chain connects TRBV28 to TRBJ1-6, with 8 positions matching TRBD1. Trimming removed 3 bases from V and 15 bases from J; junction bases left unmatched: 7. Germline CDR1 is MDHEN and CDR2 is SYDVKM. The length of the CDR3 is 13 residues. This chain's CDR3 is CASSLGQVLGLHF. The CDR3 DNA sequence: TGTGCCAGCAGTTTGGGACAGGTTCTGGGCCTCCACTTT.

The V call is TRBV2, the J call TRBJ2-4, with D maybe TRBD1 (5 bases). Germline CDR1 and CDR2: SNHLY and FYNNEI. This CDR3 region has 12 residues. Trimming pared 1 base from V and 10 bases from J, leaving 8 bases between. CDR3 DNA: TGTGCCAGCAGTGAAGATAGACAGATTCAGTACTTC. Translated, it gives CASSEDRQIQYF.

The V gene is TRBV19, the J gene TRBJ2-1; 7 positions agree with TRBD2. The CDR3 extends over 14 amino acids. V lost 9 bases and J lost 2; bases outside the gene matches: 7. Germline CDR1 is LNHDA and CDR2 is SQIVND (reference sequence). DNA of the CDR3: TGTGCCAGCAGAGCGGGGAGCACCTACAATGAGCAGTTCTTC. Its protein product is CASRAGSTYNEQFF.

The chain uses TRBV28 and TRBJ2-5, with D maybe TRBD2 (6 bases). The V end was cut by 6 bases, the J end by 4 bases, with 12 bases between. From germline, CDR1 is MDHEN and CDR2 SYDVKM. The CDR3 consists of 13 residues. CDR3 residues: CASRLRGGETQYF. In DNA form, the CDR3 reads TGTGCCAGCAGGCTTAGGGGAGGAGAGACCCAGTACTTC.

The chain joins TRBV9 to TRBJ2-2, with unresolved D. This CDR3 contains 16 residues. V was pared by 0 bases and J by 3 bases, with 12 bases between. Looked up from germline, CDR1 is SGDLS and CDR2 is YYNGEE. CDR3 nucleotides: TGTGCCAGCAGCGTAGTGGCTAGTCCACACACCGGGGAGCTGTTTTTT. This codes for CASSVVASPHTGELFF.

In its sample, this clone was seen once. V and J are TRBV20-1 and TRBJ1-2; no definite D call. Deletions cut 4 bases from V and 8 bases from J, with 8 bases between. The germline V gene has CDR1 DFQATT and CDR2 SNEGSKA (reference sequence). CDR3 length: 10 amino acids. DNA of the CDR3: TGCAGTGCTATACTACAGGGCTACACCTTC. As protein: CSAILQGYTF.

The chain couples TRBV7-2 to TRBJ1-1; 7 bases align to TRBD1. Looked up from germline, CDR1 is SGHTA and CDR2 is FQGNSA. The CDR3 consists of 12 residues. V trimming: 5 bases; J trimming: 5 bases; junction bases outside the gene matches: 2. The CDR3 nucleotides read TGTGCCAGCAGCCAGACAGGGACTGAAGCTTTCTTT. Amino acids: CASSQTGTEAFF.

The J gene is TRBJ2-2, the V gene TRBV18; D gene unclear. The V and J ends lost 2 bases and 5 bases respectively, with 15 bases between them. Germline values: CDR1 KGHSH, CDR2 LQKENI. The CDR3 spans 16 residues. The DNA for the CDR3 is TGTGCCAGCTCACCAGGTTGGGTCCCACTAACCGGGGAGCTGTTTTTT. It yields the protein CASSPGWVPLTGELFF.